This T cell receptor beta chain was retrieved from a study of identifying expanded T cells in peripheral blood. Overall study results and limits: Across healthy donors, higher total template counts meant significantly greater roughly two-week count variance.

As concerns this clone: Its antigen remains unknown.

During the collection period, no donor immune events like infections were recorded. The CDR3 totals 13 residues. Germline V CDR1 and CDR2: WNHNN, SYGVQD (reference sequence). Trimming removed 2 bases at V and 1 base at J, with 5 bases between. The method was immunoSEQ multiplex PCR; TCRdb's version includes in-frame clones alone and lacks a portion of them. The sample contains 85,000 to 95,000 clones, about 88% of which appear only once. This sequence joins TRBV10-1 and TRBJ1-1; no firm D call. The source is a person aged 18-70 years in good health. Sequenced: blood. CDR3 sequence reads: CASSETRNTEAFF. The DNA of the CDR3 is TGCGCCAGCAGTGAGACACGGAACACTGAAGCTTTCTTT.